A single TCR beta chain is shown here with its context. This record comes from a study of blood T cell repertoires in COVID-19. Here immunoSEQ multiplex PCR was the method, and the copy in TCRdb shows in-frame clones only, minus some. The table shows about 80,000 clones, with roughly 84% occurring only once. The V and J ends lost 4 bases and 8 bases respectively, with 15 bases between them. The CDR3 extends over 14 amino acids. Germline loops: CDR1 GTSNPN, CDR2 SVGIG (reference sequence). This TCR was sampled from a man in his fifties or sixties with acute or convalescent COVID-19. The genes are TRBV30 and TRBJ2-6, with a possible D match to TRBD1 (6 bases). Sequenced input: peripheral blood. The CDR3 here is CAWKQDSSSNVLTF. The CDR3 region has the DNA TGTGCCTGGAAACAGGACAGTTCGTCCAACGTCCTGACTTTC.